A selection of T cell receptor beta chains follows, all from one sample in a study of T cell responses to AZD1222 COVID-19 vaccine. The protocol was immunoSEQ multiplex PCR, while the TCRdb copy is restricted to in-frame clones and leaves out a portion. The sample has more than 70,000 clones, roughly nine tenths seen once; the top ten hold 3.3%. This specimen was peripheral blood, taken 28 days after the second AZD1222 dose. These receptors were obtained from an adult who received the AZD1222 COVID-19 vaccine. Both conserved end residues are part of each CDR3. Fields, in order: V gene, D gene, clone size, J gene, CDR3 DNA, CDR3 protein. A D gene is named only where the DNA matches it firmly. The size entry is marked missing in some rows and otherwise reads once, few, many or a size class.

v_gene: TRBV11-3
d_gene: TRBD2
abundance: .
j_gene: TRBJ2-1
CDR3nt: TGTGCCGTTAGCGGGAGATCCTACAATGAGCAGTTCTTC
CDR3aa: CAVSGRSYNEQFF

v_gene: TRBV20-1
d_gene: .
abundance: .
j_gene: TRBJ2-7
CDR3nt: TGCAGTGCACCGAGCTCCTACGAGCAGTACTTC
CDR3aa: CSAPSSYEQYF

v_gene: TRBV18
d_gene: TRBD1
abundance: .
j_gene: TRBJ1-2
CDR3nt: TGTGCCAGCTCGCCCCCCCCCTCGACAGGGGAAACTAACTATGGCTACACCTTC
CDR3aa: CASSPPPSTGETNYGYTF

v_gene: TRBV24-1
d_gene: .
abundance: .
j_gene: TRBJ1-1
CDR3nt: TGTGCCACCAGTGATTGGCAGGGACGGGGAAGCATGAACACTGAAGCTTTCTTT
CDR3aa: CATSDWQGRGSMNTEAFF

v_gene: TRBV6-4
d_gene: TRBD2
abundance: .
j_gene: TRBJ2-3
CDR3nt: TGTGCCAGCAGTTTTTCTAGCGGGGGGGCCACAGATACGCAGTATTTT
CDR3aa: CASSFSSGGATDTQYF

v_gene: TRBV5-4
d_gene: TRBD1
abundance: .
j_gene: TRBJ1-6
CDR3nt: TGTGCCAGCAGCTTGACGCGGCAGGGGGTACCCCTCCACTTT
CDR3aa: CASSLTRQGVPLHF

v_gene: TRBV5-4
d_gene: .
abundance: .
j_gene: TRBJ2-1
CDR3nt: TGTGCCAGCAGCTTGGGGCTTCTAGGAGCCAGCTCCTACAATGAGCAGTTCTTC
CDR3aa: CASSLGLLGASSYNEQFF

v_gene: TRBV20-1
d_gene: .
abundance: .
j_gene: TRBJ2-1
CDR3nt: TGCAGTGCTATTAGTGACAATGAGCAGTTCTTC
CDR3aa: CSAISDNEQFF

v_gene: TRBV28
d_gene: .
abundance: .
j_gene: TRBJ1-6
CDR3nt: TGTGCCAGCAGCGAATTATCCAAACCCCTCCACTTT
CDR3aa: CASSELSKPLHF

v_gene: TRBV6-6
d_gene: .
abundance: .
j_gene: TRBJ2-1
CDR3nt: TGTGCCAGCCGGGATCCTAACAATGAGCAGTTCTTC
CDR3aa: CASRDPNNEQFF

v_gene: TRBV11-3
d_gene: .
abundance: .
j_gene: TRBJ1-1
CDR3nt: TGTGCCAGCAGCTTAGGGCAGGGGTTCGCTAGCACTGAAGCTTTCTTT
CDR3aa: CASSLGQGFASTEAFF

v_gene: TRBV27
d_gene: TRBD1
abundance: .
j_gene: TRBJ1-2
CDR3nt: TGTGCCAGCAGTTTAGGGGGACAGACTTTCTCTAACTATGGCTACACCTTC
CDR3aa: CASSLGGQTFSNYGYTF

v_gene: TRBV7-9
d_gene: .
abundance: .
j_gene: TRBJ1-4
CDR3nt: TGTGCCAGCAGCTTAGACAGGGACCGAGAAAAACTGTTTTTT
CDR3aa: CASSLDRDREKLFF

v_gene: TRBV12-3/TRBV12-4
d_gene: .
abundance: .
j_gene: TRBJ1-2
CDR3nt: TGTGCCAGCAGTTTACTTTACAGCCAAGGCTACACCTTC
CDR3aa: CASSLLYSQGYTF

v_gene: TRBV9
d_gene: TRBD2
abundance: .
j_gene: TRBJ2-1
CDR3nt: TGTGCCAGCAGCGTTGGCGGGAGGGACTACAATGAGCAGTTCTTC
CDR3aa: CASSVGGRDYNEQFF

v_gene: TRBV7-9
d_gene: .
abundance: .
j_gene: TRBJ1-3
CDR3nt: TGTGCCAGCCTCGGGGCAAGCTCTGGAAACACCATATATTTT
CDR3aa: CASLGASSGNTIYF

v_gene: TRBV2
d_gene: .
abundance: .
j_gene: TRBJ1-4
CDR3nt: TGTGCCAGCAGTGACAGCTCTTTTGGGGAAAAACTGTTTTTT
CDR3aa: CASSDSSFGEKLFF

v_gene: TRBV7-2
d_gene: TRBD2
abundance: .
j_gene: TRBJ2-1
CDR3nt: TGTGCCAGCAGCCCGGCACTAGCGGGAGGGAGTGAGCAGTTCTTC
CDR3aa: CASSPALAGGSEQFF

v_gene: TRBV7-3
d_gene: .
abundance: .
j_gene: TRBJ1-6
CDR3nt: TGTGCCAGCAGCTTAAATAGACAGCCAAATTCACCCCTCCACTTT
CDR3aa: CASSLNRQPNSPLHF

v_gene: TRBV11-3
d_gene: TRBD2
abundance: .
j_gene: TRBJ2-3
CDR3nt: TGTGCCAGCAGCGCCACTAGCGGGAGGGGAAAGGCAGATACGCAGTATTTT
CDR3aa: CASSATSGRGKADTQYF

v_gene: TRBV11-3
d_gene: .
abundance: .
j_gene: TRBJ2-1
CDR3nt: TGTGCCAGCAGCCCCCGAGGGCAGTCGAGCTCCTACAATGAGCAGTTCTTC
CDR3aa: CASSPRGQSSSYNEQFF

v_gene: TRBV27
d_gene: .
abundance: .
j_gene: TRBJ2-2
CDR3nt: TGTGCCAGCAGTTTTACGGCCGGGGAGCTGTTTTTT
CDR3aa: CASSFTAGELFF

v_gene: TRBV6-6
d_gene: TRBD2
abundance: .
j_gene: TRBJ2-7
CDR3nt: TGTGCCAGCAGTCGAGGGCTAGCGGGGAGCTCCTACGAGCAGTACTTC
CDR3aa: CASSRGLAGSSYEQYF

v_gene: TRBV4-1
d_gene: .
abundance: .
j_gene: TRBJ2-7
CDR3nt: TGCGCCAGCAGCCGCGGACAGAGTTACGAGCAGTACTTC
CDR3aa: CASSRGQSYEQYF

v_gene: TRBV20-1
d_gene: .
abundance: .
j_gene: TRBJ1-5
CDR3nt: TGCAGTGCTATTGACAGGAGCAATCAGCCCCAGCATTTT
CDR3aa: CSAIDRSNQPQHF

v_gene: TRBV5-6
d_gene: TRBD1
abundance: .
j_gene: TRBJ1-5
CDR3nt: TGTGCCAGCAGCCTAGGGGGCTTAGGGGGCAGCAATCAGCCCCAGCATTTT
CDR3aa: CASSLGGLGGSNQPQHF

v_gene: TRBV6-6
d_gene: .
abundance: .
j_gene: TRBJ1-2
CDR3nt: TGTGCCAGCAGTCTACCGCCGGCGGATGGCTACACCTTC
CDR3aa: CASSLPPADGYTF

v_gene: TRBV10-3
d_gene: TRBD1
abundance: .
j_gene: TRBJ2-1
CDR3nt: TGTGCCATCATGGGACAGGGGGCAGATGAGCAGTTCTTC
CDR3aa: CAIMGQGADEQFF

v_gene: TRBV30
d_gene: .
abundance: .
j_gene: TRBJ1-1
CDR3nt: TGTGCCTGGAGTGTGGGGCCGTTGAACACTGAAGCTTTCTTT
CDR3aa: CAWSVGPLNTEAFF

v_gene: TRBV2
d_gene: TRBD1
abundance: .
j_gene: TRBJ1-3
CDR3nt: TGTGCCAGCACCTACCTCGTGGGACAGTGGGCTTCTGGAAACACCATATATTTT
CDR3aa: CASTYLVGQWASGNTIYF

v_gene: TRBV6-1
d_gene: .
abundance: .
j_gene: TRBJ1-3
CDR3nt: TGTGCCAGCAGTGAAATCGGGGGACGAAACACCATATATTTT
CDR3aa: CASSEIGGRNTIYF

v_gene: TRBV4-3
d_gene: .
abundance: once
j_gene: TRBJ2-3
CDR3nt: TGCGCCAGCAGCCAAGATCCCCTTAACACAGATACGCAGTATTTT
CDR3aa: CASSQDPLNTDTQYF

v_gene: TRBV5-1
d_gene: TRBD1
abundance: .
j_gene: TRBJ2-3
CDR3nt: TGCGCCAGCAGCGCAGGACAGGGGACAGATACGCAGTATTTT
CDR3aa: CASSAGQGTDTQYF

v_gene: TRBV9
d_gene: .
abundance: once
j_gene: TRBJ1-3
CDR3nt: TGTGCCAGCAGCGGACAGATTGCTGGAAACACCATATATTTT
CDR3aa: CASSGQIAGNTIYF

v_gene: TRBV12-3/TRBV12-4
d_gene: .
abundance: .
j_gene: TRBJ2-2
CDR3nt: TGTGCCAGCAGACCCCAGGGAACCGGGGAGCTGTTTTTT
CDR3aa: CASRPQGTGELFF

v_gene: TRBV5-1
d_gene: .
abundance: .
j_gene: TRBJ2-2
CDR3nt: TGCGCCAGCAGCTTAGAAGACATTCCGGGACATACGAACACCGGGGAGCTGTTTTTT
CDR3aa: CASSLEDIPGHTNTGELFF

v_gene: TRBV20-1
d_gene: TRBD1
abundance: .
j_gene: TRBJ1-4
CDR3nt: TGCAGTGCTAGTGGGACAGGGGTTTATGACGGAAAACTGTTTTTT
CDR3aa: CSASGTGVYDGKLFF

v_gene: TRBV7-9
d_gene: TRBD1
abundance: .
j_gene: TRBJ1-5
CDR3nt: TGTGCCAGCAGCTTAGTGGGACAGGGGGCCAATCAGCCCCAGCATTTT
CDR3aa: CASSLVGQGANQPQHF

v_gene: TRBV30
d_gene: .
abundance: .
j_gene: TRBJ1-1
CDR3nt: TGTGCCTGGAGTGACAGGGACACTGAAGCTTTCTTT
CDR3aa: CAWSDRDTEAFF

v_gene: TRBV24-1
d_gene: TRBD1
abundance: .
j_gene: TRBJ2-7
CDR3nt: TGTGCCACCTCCGGGACAGACAGCTACGAGCAGTACTTC
CDR3aa: CATSGTDSYEQYF

v_gene: TRBV2
d_gene: .
abundance: .
j_gene: TRBJ1-2
CDR3nt: TGTGCCAGCAGCCCAGACAGGTTTCTCGGCTACACCTTC
CDR3aa: CASSPDRFLGYTF

v_gene: TRBV6-6
d_gene: .
abundance: .
j_gene: TRBJ1-3
CDR3nt: TGTGCCAGCAGAATCACCCCAGGGTCCGGAAACACCATATATTTT
CDR3aa: CASRITPGSGNTIYF

v_gene: TRBV7-6
d_gene: TRBD1
abundance: .
j_gene: TRBJ1-4
CDR3nt: TGTGCCAGCAGCGAAAACCGGGACAGCTATGAAAAACTGTTTTTT
CDR3aa: CASSENRDSYEKLFF

v_gene: TRBV5-4
d_gene: .
abundance: .
j_gene: TRBJ1-2
CDR3nt: TGTGCCAGCAGCGGACCTACAGAGAACTATGGCTACACCTTC
CDR3aa: CASSGPTENYGYTF

v_gene: TRBV2
d_gene: .
abundance: .
j_gene: TRBJ1-2
CDR3nt: TGTGCCAGCAATCGACCGGCCCAGGGCTACACCTTC
CDR3aa: CASNRPAQGYTF

v_gene: TRBV6-4
d_gene: TRBD1
abundance: .
j_gene: TRBJ1-1
CDR3nt: TGTGCCAGCTCGGGACAGGCAAACACTGAAGCTTTCTTT
CDR3aa: CASSGQANTEAFF

v_gene: TRBV30
d_gene: TRBD1
abundance: .
j_gene: TRBJ2-7
CDR3nt: TGTGCCTGGACCCGACAGGGGGCTTACTACGAGCAGTACTTC
CDR3aa: CAWTRQGAYYEQYF

v_gene: TRBV15
d_gene: .
abundance: .
j_gene: TRBJ1-5
CDR3nt: TGTGCCACCAGCGGGAGCAATCAGCCCCAGCATTTT
CDR3aa: CATSGSNQPQHF

v_gene: TRBV14
d_gene: .
abundance: once
j_gene: TRBJ1-1
CDR3nt: TGTGCCAGCAGCTGGTCCATGAACACTGAAGCTTTCTTT
CDR3aa: CASSWSMNTEAFF

v_gene: TRBV24-1
d_gene: .
abundance: .
j_gene: TRBJ1-1
CDR3nt: TGTGCCACCAGTGACGGAGACACTGAAGCTTTCTTT
CDR3aa: CATSDGDTEAFF

v_gene: TRBV9
d_gene: .
abundance: .
j_gene: TRBJ1-2
CDR3nt: TGTGCCAGCAGCGTACAGGGATTTAACTATGGCTACACCTTC
CDR3aa: CASSVQGFNYGYTF

v_gene: TRBV18
d_gene: TRBD1
abundance: .
j_gene: TRBJ1-1
CDR3nt: TGTGCCAGCTCACCTGACAGGGAAGGTTCTCTGAACACTGAAGCTTTCTTT
CDR3aa: CASSPDREGSLNTEAFF

v_gene: TRBV9
d_gene: TRBD1
abundance: .
j_gene: TRBJ1-5
CDR3nt: TGTGCCAGCAGCGGGACAGGGATGGATCAGCCCCAGCATTTT
CDR3aa: CASSGTGMDQPQHF

v_gene: TRBV27
d_gene: TRBD2
abundance: .
j_gene: TRBJ2-7
CDR3nt: TGTGCCAGCAGGAGCGGGAGGGAGACCTACGAGCAGTACTTC
CDR3aa: CASRSGRETYEQYF

v_gene: TRBV5-8
d_gene: .
abundance: .
j_gene: TRBJ1-6
CDR3nt: TGTGCCAGCAGCTTGGATTGGGGCGCGGGTTCACCCCTCCACTTT
CDR3aa: CASSLDWGAGSPLHF

v_gene: TRBV5-1
d_gene: TRBD2
abundance: .
j_gene: TRBJ2-1
CDR3nt: TGCGCCAGCCAGGGACTAGCGGGAGCGATCGATGAGCAGTTCTTC
CDR3aa: CASQGLAGAIDEQFF

v_gene: TRBV11-2
d_gene: .
abundance: .
j_gene: TRBJ1-2
CDR3nt: TGTGCCAGCAGCTTACGGCCAGGGGATTATGGCTACACCTTC
CDR3aa: CASSLRPGDYGYTF